The rows below give T cell receptor beta chains drawn from one sample of a study of neurological immune-mediated disorders. TCRdb itself ran the 5' RACE reads through MiXCR, one entry per CDR3 protein. The sample lists 20,000 to 25,000 distinct CDR3 sequences, over 12% occurring once. Input material: PBMCs. Receptor source: a female donor with HTLV-1-associated myelopathy (HAM/TSP). CDR3s include the opening cysteine and the closing phenylalanine or tryptophan. The D gene is left open where the match is weak. Clone size is given for some rows only: seen once, a few or many times, or a class if the clone is expanded.

V,size,J,D,DNA,CDR3
TRBV5-1,many,TRBJ2-7,NA,TGCGCCAGCAGCGTCGGGTCAAAAAACGAGCAGTACTTC,CASSVGSKNEQYF
TRBV5-1,many,TRBJ1-4,NA,TGCGCCAGCAGCCCCTCGTGGGCCACTAATGAAAAACTGTTTTTT,CASSPSWATNEKLFF
TRBV5-1,many,TRBJ2-3,TRBD2,TGCGCCAGCAGCTGGGGCGGGGGGGGCACAGATACGCAGTATTTT,CASSWGGGGTDTQYF
TRBV7-2,many,TRBJ1-5,NA,TGTGCCAGCTCGGACAGCGGGCTCCGCGGGCAGCCCCAGCATTTT,CASSDSGLRGQPQHF
TRBV7-2,many,TRBJ2-1,NA,TGTGCCAGCAGCTTGGGGATGCGGGATGAGCAGTTCTTC,CASSLGMRDEQFF
TRBV3-1,many,TRBJ2-5,NA,TGTGCCAGCAGTGTTAAACCGGGTTCGGGTAGAGAGACCCAGTACTTC,CASSVKPGSGRETQYF
TRBV5-1,many,TRBJ2-6,NA,TGCGCCAGCAGCCCCGAGGGGCTAAGCTCTGGGGCCAACGTCCTGACTTTC,CASSPEGLSSGANVLTF
TRBV11-2,many,TRBJ2-7,NA,TGTGCCAGCAGCTTATCCGACGGAGCCTACGAGCAGTACTTC,CASSLSDGAYEQYF
TRBV2,few,TRBJ2-5,NA,TGTGCCAGCCATCGGGATACTCAAGAGACCCAGTACTTC,CASHRDTQETQYF
TRBV6-1,many,TRBJ1-1,NA,TGTGCCAGCAGCCCCATCATCATGATGAACACTGAAGCTTTCTTT,CASSPIIMMNTEAFF
TRBV20-1,many,TRBJ2-2,TRBD1,TGCAGTGCTAGAACCGGGACAGGGGGCACCGGGGAGCTGTTTTTT,CSARTGTGGTGELFF
TRBV6-1,NA,TRBJ2-3,TRBD2,TGTGCCAGCACCCTGACCCGTCGCGGGAGGGCCGGGGCAGATACGCAGTATTTT,CASTLTRRGRAGADTQYF
TRBV5-1,many,TRBJ2-5,NA,TGCGCCAGCACCGTATATGGCGGGGTGGGAGAGACCCAGTACTTC,CASTVYGGVGETQYF
TRBV20-1,many,TRBJ2-3,NA,TGCAGTGCTGACAGGTCGCAGGGACTTCATTATACGCAGTATTTT,CSADRSQGLHYTQYF
TRBV11-1,many,TRBJ2-7,TRBD2,TGTGCCAGCAGCTTAGAGACTAGCGGGACCTACGAGCAGTACTTC,CASSLETSGTYEQYF
TRBV5-4,once,TRBJ2-5,NA,TGTGCCACCCACAGCCAGCAGGGACAAGAGACCCAGTACTTC,CATHSQQGQETQYF
TRBV5-1,many,TRBJ2-7,NA,TGCGCCAGCAGCTTTAGGGGGGCCAACTACGAGCAGTACTTC,CASSFRGANYEQYF
TRBV27,many,TRBJ2-1,NA,TGTGCCAGCAGAGGACAGAACTACAATGAGCAGTTCTTC,CASRGQNYNEQFF
TRBV28,many,TRBJ2-1,NA,TGTGCCAGCAGTCATTTCCGCAAGACAGAAAACAATGAGCAGTTCTTC,CASSHFRKTENNEQFF
TRBV7-8,many,TRBJ2-7,TRBD2,TGTGCCAGCAGCTTTCGCGTACCGAAAGCGGGGTCACACTACGAGCAGTACTTC,CASSFRVPKAGSHYEQYF
TRBV30,many,TRBJ2-1,NA,TGTGCCTGGAGTTCGGGTACTCAATTATACAATGAGCAGTTCTTC,CAWSSGTQLYNEQFF
TRBV7-2,many,TRBJ2-3,TRBD2,TGTGCCAGCAAACCGGGACTAGGAATCGCAGATACGCAGTATTTT,CASKPGLGIADTQYF
TRBV20-1,many,TRBJ2-7,NA,TGCAGTGCTAGAGTGTCTTCCGAGCAGTACTTC,CSARVSSEQYF
TRBV12-3/TRBV12-4,many,TRBJ1-4,NA,TGTGCCAGCCTTTTTGGAGGGCAGGGGTCATCTAATGAAAAACTGTTTTTT,CASLFGGQGSSNEKLFF
TRBV7-2,many,TRBJ2-1,TRBD2,TGTGCCAGCAGCCCCCACCTGCGGGAGACCTACAATGAGCAGTTCTTC,CASSPHLRETYNEQFF
TRBV7-9,NA,TRBJ2-5,NA,TGTTCCAGCAGCCGAGAAGTCATGCGGGAGACCCAGTACTTC,CSSSREVMRETQYF
TRBV12-3/TRBV12-4,many,TRBJ2-1,NA,TGTGCCAGCAATATCCAGGGGGGGTATGAGCAGTTCTTC,CASNIQGGYEQFF
TRBV6-6,many,TRBJ2-3,NA,TGTGCCAGCAGTTATCATTACACAGATACGCAGTATTTT,CASSYHYTDTQYF
TRBV20-1,many,TRBJ2-7,TRBD2,TGCAGTGCTAGTCGGTGGGAGGGCCCCTACGAGCAGTACTTC,CSASRWEGPYEQYF
TRBV16,NA,TRBJ1-1,NA,TGTGCCAGCAGCCAATCTGTGGAGGCTTTCTTT,CASSQSVEAFF
TRBV20-1,many,TRBJ2-7,TRBD2,TGCAGTGGGGTTATCGAGGGCGGGAGCTACGAGCAGTACTTC,CSGVIEGGSYEQYF
TRBV7-2,NA,TRBJ2-1,NA,TGTGCCAGCAGCGCGGGGCGGGAGCAGTTCTTC,CASSAGREQFF
TRBV5-1,many,TRBJ1-2,NA,TGCGCCAGCAGCTTGGAGAGGGGAAGCTATGGCTACACCTTC,CASSLERGSYGYTF
TRBV25-1,many,TRBJ2-3,NA,TGTGCCAGCAGTGGTACCCGGGGAAGGGGATCTAGCACAGATACGCAGTATTTT,CASSGTRGRGSSTDTQYF
TRBV5-1,NA,TRBJ2-1,TRBD1,TGCGCCAGCAGCTTAGGGACAGGTGTGTACAATGAGCAGTTCTTC,CASSLGTGVYNEQFF
TRBV6-1,many,TRBJ2-7,TRBD1,TGTGCCAGCAGTGAGAGACAGGGGGCGCATTACGAGCAGTACTTC,CASSERQGAHYEQYF
TRBV5-1,NA,TRBJ1-1,NA,TGCGCCAGCAGCCCCGGCAGTACCACTGAAGCTTTCTTT,CASSPGSTTEAFF
TRBV29-1,NA,TRBJ2-7,TRBD1,TGCAGCGCTAGACAGGGGGCATCCTACGAGCAGTACTTC,CSARQGASYEQYF
TRBV7-2,many,TRBJ2-5,TRBD2,TGTGCCAGCAGCCCATCTAGCGGGAACCAAGAGACCCAGTACTTC,CASSPSSGNQETQYF
TRBV5-1,NA,TRBJ2-7,NA,NA,CASSIYLCSVAGQGVHEQYF
TRBV5-1,many,TRBJ2-6,NA,TGCGCCAGCAGCCCCGCAGGGTCGGGGGCCAACGTCCTGACTTTC,CASSPAGSGANVLTF
TRBV3-1,many,TRBJ2-1,TRBD2,TGTGCCAGCAGCCATAGCGGGTCAACCTACAATGAGCAGTTCTTC,CASSHSGSTYNEQFF
TRBV6-6,many,TRBJ2-7,TRBD1,TGTGCCAGCAGTTCGTCGACAGGGGCCAACGAGCAGTACTTC,CASSSSTGANEQYF
TRBV9,many,TRBJ2-2,NA,TGTGCCAGCAGCGTGGGTCTCCTTGGCGCCGGGGAGCTGTTTTTT,CASSVGLLGAGELFF
TRBV6-1,many,TRBJ2-1,TRBD1,TGTGCCAGCAACTGGGACAGACTTGAGCAGTTCTTC,CASNWDRLEQFF
TRBV30,NA,TRBJ2-3,NA,TGTGCCTCCGAGGGGGATACGCAGTATTTT,CASEGDTQYF
TRBV5-1,many,TRBJ1-1,NA,TGCGCCAGCACTCCGGGGGGCGGTTACACTGAAGCTTTCTTT,CASTPGGGYTEAFF
TRBV6-1,many,TRBJ2-2,NA,TGTGCCAGCAGTGATCAGGTCGGCACCGGGGAGCTGTTTTTT,CASSDQVGTGELFF
TRBV20-1,many,TRBJ2-7,TRBD1,TGCAGTGCCGCACAGGGGGTTTGGGACTACGAGCAGTACTTC,CSAAQGVWDYEQYF
TRBV4-3,many,TRBJ2-3,TRBD2,TGCGCCAGCAGCCAAGAAGCGGGGGGAAGCACAGATACGCAGTATTTT,CASSQEAGGSTDTQYF
TRBV20-1,NA,TRBJ2-1,TRBD1,TGCAGTCCTGGACAGGGGTTCAATGAGCAGTTCTTC,CSPGQGFNEQFF
TRBV5-8,once,TRBJ2-5,TRBD2,TGTGCCAGCAGCTTGGATCTTAGCGGGGAGACCCAGTACTTC,CASSLDLSGETQYF
TRBV12-3/TRBV12-4,many,TRBJ1-1,NA,TGTGCCAGCAGTTTTGGGGGCAGTCTAAACACTGAAGCTTTCTTT,CASSFGGSLNTEAFF
TRBV5-4,many,TRBJ2-1,TRBD2,TGTGCCAGCAGCCCAGGACTAGCGGGGGGGTTGGATGAGCAGTTCTTC,CASSPGLAGGLDEQFF
TRBV15,many,TRBJ2-5,TRBD2,TGTGCCACCAGCAGAGTGGCTAGCGGGAGTGGAGAGACCCAGTACTTC,CATSRVASGSGETQYF
TRBV7-2,NA,TRBJ1-1,NA,TGTGCCAGCAGCCTGGATCGCTGGAACACTGAAGCTTTCTTT,CASSLDRWNTEAFF
TRBV20-1,medium-sized,TRBJ2-7,TRBD1,TGCAGTGCTAGGGGGCGACAGGGTTCCTACGAGCAGTACTTC,CSARGRQGSYEQYF
TRBV20-1,many,TRBJ1-6,NA,TGCAGTGCTAGAGAAGGGGCCAGAAATTCACCCCTCCACTTT,CSAREGARNSPLHF
TRBV7-2,many,TRBJ2-7,NA,TGTGCCAGCAGCGCCCTGGGTAATAGCCCCTACGAGCAGTACTTC,CASSALGNSPYEQYF